These 28 T cell receptor beta chains share one sample of origin, sequenced in a study of blood T cell repertoires in COVID-19 (dated by TCRdb to the early 2020s). Libraries were prepared through the immunoSEQ multiplex PCR assay. Held by TCRdb, this immuneACCESS table contains in-frame sequences only and omits some clones. Under half of the omission traces to an unresolved V gene where checked; the cause of the rest is unknown. The sample records 200,000 to 250,000 clones, around 87% of which are singletons. Together, the top ten hold about 9.4% of the sample. Sequencing input: peripheral blood. These receptors came from a woman in her fifties or sixties with COVID-19, enrolled during active disease.

The chain is built from TRBV25-1 and TRBJ1-2; 8 nucleotides match TRBD1. There are 13 residues in the CDR3. J gave up 2 bases and V 7 bases, and 3 bases lay outside the gene matches. CDR1 MGHDK and CDR2 SYGVNS come from the germline V gene. The DNA for the CDR3 is TGTGCCAGCACCAGGGGGCGAAACTATGGCTACACCTTC. Translation gives CASTRGRNYGYTF.

V is TRBV28 and J is TRBJ2-5; 8 bases are a match to TRBD1. Germline assignment: CDR1 MDHEN and CDR2 SYDVKM. V was pared by 5 bases and J by 3 bases, with 17 bases of the junction left unmatched. The CDR3 length is 18 residues. The CDR3 DNA sequence: TGTGCCAGCAGTCCTACCGTCGTGGACAGGGTCTTTGAAGAGACCCAGTACTTC. It is translated as CASSPTVVDRVFEETQYF.

The J gene is TRBJ2-5, the V gene TRBV5-5; possibly TRBD1 for D (7 bases). This CDR3 has 14 residues. V was trimmed by 2 bases and J by 4 bases, leaving 12 bases between them. Germline-derived CDR1 and CDR2 are SGHKS and YYEKEE (reference sequence). CDR3 loop: CASSFRRGAETQYF. In DNA form, the CDR3 reads TGTGCCAGCAGCTTCCGCAGGGGGGCAGAGACCCAGTACTTC.

The genes are TRBV4-1 and TRBJ1-1; possible D gene TRBD1, 6 bases. V was pared by 2 bases and J by 11 bases, with 12 bases between. The CDR3 length is 12 residues. Germline V gene sequence: CDR1 MGHRA, CDR2 YSYEKL. In nucleotides, the CDR3 is TGCGCCAGCAGCCAACCCACAGGGAAGGCTTTCTTT. Translated: CASSQPTGKAFF.

V usage is TRBV19 and J usage is TRBJ2-1; 10 bases agree with TRBD2. The CDR3 sequence is 13 residues long. From germline, CDR1 is LNHDA and CDR2 SQIVND (reference sequence). V gave up 3 bases and J gave up 11 bases; unmatched junction bases: 4. For the CDR3, the DNA is TGTGCCAGTAGTATTGGAGCGGGGGGGCAGCAGTTCTTC. Amino acids: CASSIGAGGQQFF.

The chain employs TRBV5-1 and TRBJ1-2, with 10 bases identical to TRBD1. CDR1 SGHRS and CDR2 YFSETQ come from the germline V gene. The CDR3 has 15 residues. The trim removed 3 bases at V and 1 base at J, leaving 3 bases unmatched. The CDR3 loop reads CASSSTGGGNYGYTF. CDR3 nucleotide sequence: TGCGCCAGCAGCTCGACAGGGGGCGGTAACTATGGCTACACCTTC.

This chain joins TRBV5-4 and TRBJ1-4; TRBD1 might be the D (5 bases). The CDR3 has 14 amino acids. V lost 0 bases, J lost 7 bases, and 10 bases lay in between. Germline lookup yields CDR1 SGHNT and CDR2 YYREEE (reference sequence). This chain's CDR3 is CASSLGGDSEKLFF. The CDR3 region has the DNA TGTGCCAGCAGCTTGGGGGGGGACTCTGAAAAACTGTTTTTT.

J is TRBJ2-7 and V is TRBV10-1; 13 bases are a match to TRBD2. The germline V gene encodes CDR1 WNHNN and CDR2 SYGVQD (reference sequence). The CDR3 runs to 16 residues. J lost 4 bases, V lost 7 bases, and 10 bases had no gene match. The CDR3 region is CASNRLAGGCRYEQYV. CDR3 DNA: TGCGCCAGCAATCGACTAGCGGGGGGCTGCCGGTACGAGCAGTACGTC.

The CDR3 loop is CASSLLTPGADTQYF. CDR3 DNA: TGTGCCAGCAGCTTGCTCACTCCTGGAGCAGATACGCAGTATTTT. The gene calls are TRBV5-6 and TRBJ2-3; no clear D gene. Trimming left V 1 base short and J 4 bases short, with 13 bases between. This CDR3 is built from 15 residues. Per germline, CDR1 SGHDT and CDR2 YYEEEE.

V gene TRBV2 combines with J gene TRBJ2-3; TRBD1 might be the D (6 bases). The CDR3 contains 14 residues. The germline V gene encodes CDR1 SNHLY and CDR2 FYNNEI. The V end was cut by 8 bases, the J end by 7 bases, with 19 bases between. The CDR3 loop is CASFPRGRGYTQYF. The CDR3 DNA reads TGTGCCAGCTTTCCTAGGGGGAGAGGATATACGCAGTATTTT. Variable domain in full (rest from reference TRBV2 and TRBJ2-3): EPEVTQTPSHQVTQMGQEVILRCVPISNHLYFYWYRQILGQKVEFLVSFYNNEISEKSEIFDDQFSVERPDGSNFTLKIRSTKLEDSAMYFCASFPRGRGYTQYFGPGTRLTVL.

This chain joins TRBV4-3 and TRBJ2-7; D may be TRBD2 (6 bases). The germline V gene encodes CDR1 LGHNA and CDR2 YSLEER. This CDR3 has 15 amino acids. V was pared by 2 bases and J by 2 bases, with 13 bases between. For the CDR3, the DNA is TGCGCCAGCAGCCAACGTCTCGGCGGGGCCTACGAGCAGTACTTC. Translating gives CASSQRLGGAYEQYF.

The CDR3 DNA sequence: TGTGCCAGCTCCAGGGTGTCAGATACGCAGTATTTT. Translating it yields CASSRVSDTQYF. This chain connects TRBV2 to TRBJ2-3; tentative D call: TRBD1 (5 bases). V lost 8 bases and J 4 bases, leaving 10 bases between the germline ends. Germline V gives CDR1 SNHLY, CDR2 FYNNEI. The CDR3 is 12 amino acids.

This clone was counted only a few times. The chain joins TRBV28 to TRBJ2-7; the match to TRBD2 covers 11 bases. V shed 4 bases and J 12 bases; nucleotides not matched to a gene: 8. This CDR3 spans 13 amino acids. Looked up from germline, CDR1 is MDHEN and CDR2 is SYDVKM. The CDR3 sequence: CASSSSGGHIWYF. Here the CDR3 DNA reads TGTGCCAGCAGTTCTAGCGGGGGGCACATATGGTACTTC.

This clone was picked up one time. This chain uses TRBV7-9 with TRBJ1-2; D is uncertain. V lost 1 base and J 3 bases, leaving 6 bases between the germline ends. This CDR3 region has 13 residues. Germline lookup yields CDR1 SEHNR and CDR2 FQNEAQ (reference sequence). The CDR3 nucleotides are TGTGCCAGCAGCTTAGACGGGGACTATGGCTACACCTTC. Translating gives CASSLDGDYGYTF.

The chain uses TRBV5-6 and TRBJ2-1; weak D call: TRBD2 (5 bases). V lost 0 bases, J lost 7 bases, and 5 bases lay in between. The germline V gene encodes CDR1 SGHDT and CDR2 YYEEEE. CDR3 size: 12 residues. For the CDR3, the DNA is TGTGCCAGCAGCTTGGCGGGGAATGAGCAGTTCTTC. Amino acid sequence: CASSLAGNEQFF.

This sequence joins TRBV3-1 (or the pseudogene TRBV3-2) and TRBJ1-3; D call uncertain. The V end was cut by 4 bases, the J end by 4 bases, with 5 bases between. The V gene's germline CDR1 is LGHDT and CDR2 YNNKEL (reference sequence). The CDR3 runs to 12 residues. The CDR3 is CASSPPGNTIYF. DNA for the CDR3: TGTGCCAGCAGCCCTCCCGGAAACACCATATATTTT.

V and J are TRBV7-9 and TRBJ2-7; 10 bases agree with TRBD1. V dropped 5 bases and J dropped 4; count of bases not matched to a gene: 5. The CDR3 sequence is 14 residues long. Germline CDR1 is SEHNR and CDR2 is FQNEAQ (reference sequence). The DNA for the CDR3 is TGTGCCAGCAGCCGGGACAGGGGCTCGTACGAGCAGTACTTC. It codes for CASSRDRGSYEQYF.

The chain links TRBV5-1 to TRBJ2-7, with 9 bases lining up with TRBD1. The CDR3 loop spans 14 amino acids. Per germline, CDR1 SGHRS and CDR2 YFSETQ. V was pared by 4 bases and J by 4 bases, with 6 bases of the junction left unmatched. Here the CDR3 reads CASSPNRGLYEQYF. The CDR3 DNA sequence: TGCGCCAGCAGCCCTAACAGGGGGCTGTACGAGCAGTACTTC.

This chain connects TRBV11-2 to TRBJ1-1, with D tentatively TRBD1 (5 bases). Looked up from germline, CDR1 is SGHAT and CDR2 is FQNNGV. The V end was cut by 8 bases, the J end by 5 bases, with 15 bases between. The CDR3 runs 13 residues. The CDR3 reads CASYPGGRTEAFF. CDR3 sequence (DNA): TGTGCCAGCTATCCCGGGGGGAGGACTGAAGCTTTCTTT.

V usage is TRBV13 and J usage is TRBJ1-2; maybe TRBD1 (5 bases). With 2 bases removed from V and 2 bases from J, the gap between germline ends came to 9 bases. CDR1 PRHDT and CDR2 FYEKMQ come from the germline V gene (reference sequence). The CDR3 has 14 amino acids. The CDR3 loop reads CASSLQGRNYGYTF. DNA of the CDR3: TGTGCCAGCAGCTTACAGGGCAGGAACTATGGCTACACCTTC.

V and J are TRBV19 and TRBJ1-5, with D perhaps matching TRBD1 (5 bases). Trimming removed 6 bases at V and 0 bases at J, with 9 bases between. The CDR3 sequence is 14 residues long. The germline CDR1 and CDR2 sequences are LNHDA and SQIVND (reference sequence). CDR3 sequence reads: CASSDRYSNQPQHF. CDR3 DNA: TGTGCCAGTAGCGACAGATATAGCAATCAGCCCCAGCATTTT.

The genes are TRBV9 and TRBJ2-1; 11 nucleotides agree with TRBD2. The V gene's germline CDR1 is SGDLS and CDR2 YYNGEE. After removal of 2 bases from V and 5 bases from J, the junction contained 3 bases not matched to a gene. The CDR3 is made up of 15 amino acids. The CDR3 loop reads CASSVLAGGNNEQFF. The CDR3 nucleotides read TGTGCCAGCAGCGTCCTAGCGGGGGGAAACAATGAGCAGTTCTTC.

The sample holds a few counts of this clone. CDR3: CASTDRSGSGANVLTF. The CDR3 DNA reads TGTGCCAGCACGGACAGGAGTGGATCTGGGGCCAACGTCCTGACTTTC. The V and J genes are TRBV21-1 and TRBJ2-6; TRBD1, the table's D call, lacks a check against the DNA. TRBV21-1 is reported as a pseudogene. This CDR3 is 16 amino acids long.

The J gene is TRBJ2-7, the V gene TRBV5-1; TRBD2 is a possible D gene (5 bases). The germline V gene encodes CDR1 SGHRS and CDR2 YFSETQ. Trimming took 0 bases from V and 4 from J, leaving 11 bases between them. CDR3 length equals 14 residues. The CDR3 nucleotides are TGCGCCAGCAGCTTGGCCCCGGGGAAGTACGAGCAGTACGTC. This encodes CASSLAPGKYEQYV.

The gene calls are TRBV11-2 and TRBJ1-2; weak D call: TRBD1 (5 bases). V was cut by 4 bases and J by 7 bases, with 22 bases left in between. Germline V lookup: CDR1 SGHAT, CDR2 FQNNGV. The length of the CDR3 is 16 residues. The CDR3 nucleotides read TGTGCCAGCAGCTCTATCAGGTCAGGGAAGTTAGCTGGCTACACCTTC. Its translation: CASSSIRSGKLAGYTF.

A single count supports this clone. The rearrangement joins TRBV19 to TRBJ2-6; 9 nucleotides align to TRBD1. The CDR3 is made up of 19 amino acids. J gave up 2 bases and V 2 bases, and 10 bases lay outside the gene matches. The germline CDR1 and CDR2 sequences are LNHDA and SQIVND (reference sequence). As DNA, the CDR3 is TGTGCCAGTAGTATAATGGAACAGGGGGCGCTCGCTGGGGCCAACGTCCTGACTTTC. The encoded protein is CASSIMEQGALAGANVLTF.

The genes are TRBV2 and TRBJ2-2; a weak D match, TRBD1 (6 bases). Trimming cost V 2 bases and J 1 base, with 8 bases left between them. CDR1 and CDR2 from the germline V gene are SNHLY and FYNNEI. The CDR3 consists of 15 residues. The CDR3 loop is CASSEIQGNTGELFF. The CDR3 DNA follows: TGTGCCAGCAGTGAAATACAGGGGAACACCGGGGAGCTGTTTTTT. The variable domain in full, completed from reference TRBV2 and TRBJ2-2, reads EPEVTQTPSHQVTQMGQEVILRCVPISNHLYFYWYRQILGQKVEFLVSFYNNEISEKSEIFDDQFSVERPDGSNFTLKIRSTKLEDSAMYFCASSEIQGNTGELFFGEGSRLTVL.

The rearrangement joins TRBV3-1 (or the pseudogene TRBV3-2) to TRBJ2-7, with TRBD1 identical over 8 bases. The germline V gene has CDR1 LGHDT and CDR2 YNNKEL (reference sequence). V dropped 0 bases and J dropped 4; count of bases not matched to a gene: 11. The CDR3 extends over 17 amino acids. The CDR3 sequence: CASSQERQGARSYEQYF. The CDR3, as DNA: TGTGCCAGCAGCCAAGAGAGGCAGGGGGCGCGGAGTTACGAGCAGTACTTC.